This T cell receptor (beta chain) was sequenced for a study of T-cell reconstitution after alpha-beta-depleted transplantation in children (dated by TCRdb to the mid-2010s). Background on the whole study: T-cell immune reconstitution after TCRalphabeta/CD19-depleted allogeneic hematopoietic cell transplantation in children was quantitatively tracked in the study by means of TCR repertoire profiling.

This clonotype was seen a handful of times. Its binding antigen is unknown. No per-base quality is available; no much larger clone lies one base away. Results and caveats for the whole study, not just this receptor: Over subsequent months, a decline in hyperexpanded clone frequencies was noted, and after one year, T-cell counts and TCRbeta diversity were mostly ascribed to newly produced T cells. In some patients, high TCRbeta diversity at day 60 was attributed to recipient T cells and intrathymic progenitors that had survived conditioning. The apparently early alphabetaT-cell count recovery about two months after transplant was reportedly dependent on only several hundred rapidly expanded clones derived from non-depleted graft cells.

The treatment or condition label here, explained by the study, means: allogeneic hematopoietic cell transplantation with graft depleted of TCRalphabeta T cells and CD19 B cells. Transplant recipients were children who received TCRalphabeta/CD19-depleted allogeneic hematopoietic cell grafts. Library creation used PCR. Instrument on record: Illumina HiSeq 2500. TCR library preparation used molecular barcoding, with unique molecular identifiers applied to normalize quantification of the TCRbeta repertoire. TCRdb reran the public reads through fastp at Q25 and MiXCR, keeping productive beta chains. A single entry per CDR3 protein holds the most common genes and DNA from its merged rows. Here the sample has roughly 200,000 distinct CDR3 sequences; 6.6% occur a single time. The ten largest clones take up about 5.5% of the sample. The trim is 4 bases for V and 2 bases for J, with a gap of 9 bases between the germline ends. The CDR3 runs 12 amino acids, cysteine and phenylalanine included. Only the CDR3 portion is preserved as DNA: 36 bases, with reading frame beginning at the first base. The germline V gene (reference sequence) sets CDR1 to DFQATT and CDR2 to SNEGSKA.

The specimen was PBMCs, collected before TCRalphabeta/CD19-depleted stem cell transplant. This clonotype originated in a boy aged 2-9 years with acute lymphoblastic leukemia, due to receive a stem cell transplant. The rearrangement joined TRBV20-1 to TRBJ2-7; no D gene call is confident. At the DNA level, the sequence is TGCAGTGCTAAAGTCGATACCTACGAGCAGTACTTC. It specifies CSAKVDTYEQYF.